The clone carrying this T cell receptor (delta chain) has more than one count but fewer than ten. What it binds is unknown. Extracted RNA was reverse transcribed into cDNA. Multiplex PCR used pooled V-gene forward primers and a constant-region reverse primer to amplify CDR3s. TCRdb fed the multiplex PCR reads into CATT to redo clone calling. The sample has approximately 25,000 delta-chain clones; around 32% are singletons. The data are from a study of Vδ1+ human thymocytes. General study results and limits: Thymic TRG and TRD repertoires appeared highly polyclonal.

The CDR3 has 18 amino acids. J lost 7 bases, V lost 1 base, and 16 bases had no gene match. Germline CDR1 and CDR2: TSWWSYY and QGS. The chain joins TRDV1 to TRDJ1; 9 nucleotides line up with TRDD3. The clonotype originates from a boy younger than two who had congenital heart surgery. Material: Vdelta1+ gamma-delta thymocytes from the thymus. As to subset: FACS-sorted CD3+ TCRalphabeta- TCRVdelta1+ TCRVdelta2- thymocytes. CDR3 nucleotides: TGTGCTCTTGGGGAACCGTACACTAAGGCCTACTGGGGGACTAAACTCATCTTT. This encodes CALGEPYTKAYWGTKLIF.